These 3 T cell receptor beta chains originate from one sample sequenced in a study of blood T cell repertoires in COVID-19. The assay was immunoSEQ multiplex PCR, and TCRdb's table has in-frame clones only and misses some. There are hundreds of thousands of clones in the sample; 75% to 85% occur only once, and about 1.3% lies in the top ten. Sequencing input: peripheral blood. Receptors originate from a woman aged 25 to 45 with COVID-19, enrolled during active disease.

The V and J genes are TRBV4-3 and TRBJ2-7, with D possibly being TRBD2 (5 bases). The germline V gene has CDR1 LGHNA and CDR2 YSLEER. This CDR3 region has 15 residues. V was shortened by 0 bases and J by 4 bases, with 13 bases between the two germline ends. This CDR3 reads CASSQEASLMYEQYF. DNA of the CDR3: TGCGCCAGCAGCCAAGAGGCTAGCTTAATGTACGAGCAGTACTTC.

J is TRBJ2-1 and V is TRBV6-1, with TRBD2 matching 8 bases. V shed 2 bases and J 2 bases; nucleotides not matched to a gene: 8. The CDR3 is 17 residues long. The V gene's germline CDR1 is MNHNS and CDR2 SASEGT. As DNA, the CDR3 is TGTGCCAGCAGTGAACTGGGCGGGGGGACAACCTACAATGAGCAGTTCTTC. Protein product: CASSELGGGTTYNEQFF.

The CDR3 loop is CASKNQGSSGGAHHEQFF. The DNA of the CDR3 is TGTGCCAGCAAGAACCAAGGGTCTAGCGGGGGGGCCCACCATGAGCAGTTCTTC. The chain joins TRBV7-2 to TRBJ2-1, with 12 nucleotides matching TRBD2. Germline CDR1 SGHTA, CDR2 FQGNSA. The V and J ends lost 7 bases and 8 bases, in that order; junction bases with no gene match: 18. The CDR3 is made up of 18 amino acids.